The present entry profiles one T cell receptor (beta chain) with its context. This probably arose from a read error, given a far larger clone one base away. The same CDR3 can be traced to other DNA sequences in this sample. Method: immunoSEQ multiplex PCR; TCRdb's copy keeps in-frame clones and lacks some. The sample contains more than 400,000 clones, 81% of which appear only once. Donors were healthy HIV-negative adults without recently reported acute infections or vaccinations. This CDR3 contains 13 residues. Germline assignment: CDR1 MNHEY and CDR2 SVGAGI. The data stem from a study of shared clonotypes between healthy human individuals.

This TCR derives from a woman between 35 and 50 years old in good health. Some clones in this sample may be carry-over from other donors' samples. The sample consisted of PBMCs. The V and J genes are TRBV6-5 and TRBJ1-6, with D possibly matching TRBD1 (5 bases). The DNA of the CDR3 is TGTGCAAGCGGACGGCTGGGGGATTCACCCCTCCACTTT. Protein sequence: CASGRLGDSPLHF.